Presented here are 9 T cell receptor beta chains from one specimen sequenced in a study of beta chain features in type 1 diabetes. Whole-study results and caveats: TCRB CDR3 length was moderately but significantly reduced in all four CD4+ subsets of Type 1 diabetes patients.

Expressed TCRB transcripts got sequenced, as all isolated RNA was reverse transcribed. TCRdb keeps only in-frame clones here, not all; method: immunoSEQ multiplex PCR. The data show hundreds of thousands of clones, 13% seen once. No antigen has been assigned to these receptors. Sequencing used naive CD4+ T cells from blood. The receptors shown here come from a man in his late teens or twenties with type 1 diabetes.

The chain recombines TRBV7-8 with TRBJ1-1, with D possibly matching TRBD1 (5 bases). Deletions cut 1 base from V and 7 bases from J, with 10 bases between. The CDR3 has 13 amino acids. Germline CDR1 and CDR2: SGHVS and FQNEAQ. CDR3 bases: TGTGCCAGCAGCTTAGGAGGGGTCATTGAAGCTTTCTTT. As protein: CASSLGGVIEAFF.

This clone was counted only a few times. The rearrangement links TRBV6-5 to TRBJ2-1; either TRBD1 or TRBD2 may fit D (5 bases each). Germline-derived CDR1 and CDR2 are MNHEY and SVGAGI. The V and J ends lost 5 bases and 11 bases respectively, with 13 bases between them. The CDR3 contains 12 residues. CDR3 sequence: CASSPPGRQQFF. In nucleotides, the CDR3 is TGTGCCAGCAGTCCACCGGGACGGCAGCAGTTCTTC.

The chain has TRBV5-1 and TRBJ1-1, with 9 bases identical to TRBD1. Trimming took 6 bases from V and 6 from J; bases not matched to a gene: 15. The CDR3 loop spans 16 amino acids. Germline V CDR1 and CDR2: SGHRS, YFSETQ. The CDR3 region is CASKLQYRGLSAEAFF. Here the CDR3 DNA reads TGCGCCAGCAAGCTCCAATACAGGGGGCTTTCTGCTGAAGCTTTCTTT.

In this sample, this clone turned up a few times. The V call is TRBV6-1, the J call TRBJ1-1, with D perhaps TRBD1 (5 bases). Deletions cut 5 bases from V and 6 bases from J, with 13 bases between. The CDR3 extends over 13 amino acids. CDR1 MNHNS and CDR2 SASEGT come from the germline V gene. In DNA, the CDR3 is TGTGCCAGCAGTAATCCAGGGTCCCCTGAAGCTTTCTTT. This translates into CASSNPGSPEAFF.

The chain has TRBV19 and TRBJ2-7, with D perhaps matching TRBD1 (6 bases). Germline V gene data show CDR1 as LNHDA and CDR2 as SQIVND (reference sequence). Deletions cut 3 bases from V and 2 bases from J, with 11 bases between. The CDR3 length is 14 residues. CDR3 in amino acids: CASSIGQRTYEQYF. The DNA of the CDR3 is TGTGCCAGTAGTATCGGACAGCGTACCTACGAGCAGTACTTC.

A note on this clone: This same CDR3 is encoded by further DNA sequences in the sample. The chain uses TRBV29-1 and TRBJ2-7, with TRBD1 matching over 8 bases. Trimming at V came to 4 bases and at J to 4 bases, leaving 9 bases not matched to a gene. The CDR3 consists of 14 residues. The germline V gene encodes CDR1 SQVTM and CDR2 ANQGSEA. DNA for the CDR3: TGCAGCGTTGGGGTCAGGGGGCTCTCTTACGAGCAGTACTTC. It yields the protein CSVGVRGLSYEQYF.

This clone was counted between two and nine times. The chain recombines TRBV2 with TRBJ1-2, with D possibly TRBD1 on 6 matching bases. The germline V gene has CDR1 SNHLY and CDR2 FYNNEI. The CDR3 has 13 residues. V lost 4 bases to trimming and J lost 5 bases, with 11 bases between them. For the CDR3, the DNA is TGTGCCAGCAGTGTACAGGGTTTGTATGGCTACACCTTC. Translation gives CASSVQGLYGYTF.

The chain couples TRBV27 to TRBJ1-4; D unresolved. The germline CDR1 and CDR2 sequences are MNHEY and SMNVEV (reference sequence). The CDR3 extends over 15 amino acids. Trimming cost V 2 bases and J 0 bases, with 7 bases left between them. The CDR3: CASSLAATTNEKLFF. The DNA of the CDR3 is TGTGCCAGCAGTTTAGCTGCCACAACTAATGAAAAACTGTTTTTT.

This clone has just a few counts. The chain uses TRBV30 and TRBJ1-6; D gene uncertain. The CDR3 loop spans 16 amino acids. CDR1 is GTSNPN and CDR2 is SVGIG in the germline V gene (reference sequence). The ends were cut back, 1 base at V and 12 bases at J, with 22 bases in the middle. CDR3 sequence reads: CAWSAPSWTHEGPLHF. In DNA form, the CDR3 reads TGTGCCTGGAGTGCCCCTAGTTGGACCCACGAGGGACCCCTCCACTTT.